This is a list of T cell receptor beta chains from one sample in a study of blood T cell repertoires in COVID-19. Produced via immunoSEQ multiplex PCR; TCRdb's table is partial and in-frame only. In the table there are about 180,000 clones, approximately 86% of which are singletons. What was sequenced was peripheral blood. The receptors come from a woman in her forties or fifties with acute or convalescent COVID-19. The CDR3 runs from the conserved cysteine through the conserved F or W. The D gene is left open where the match is weak. Some rows have no size entry. The others give once, few or many, or a class for an expanded clone.

>TRBV6-4|TRBJ2-5|-|-
CASSESGTGSRETQYF
TGTGCCAGCAGTGAGTCCGGAACAGGGTCGAGGGAGACCCAGTACTTC
>TRBV11-2|TRBJ2-7|-|-
CASSYTPGDHSYEQYF
TGTGCCAGCAGCTACACCCCCGGAGACCATTCCTACGAGCAGTACTTC
>TRBV7-9|TRBJ1-2|TRBD1|-
CASSLAGDRALYGYTF
TGTGCCAGCAGCTTAGCCGGGGACAGGGCCCTCTATGGCTACACCTTC
>TRBV5-1|TRBJ2-5|TRBD1|-
CASSSGWTGGASSQETQYF
TGCGCCAGCAGCTCCGGATGGACAGGGGGCGCTTCTTCCCAAGAGACCCAGTACTTC
>TRBV7-2|TRBJ1-1|-|-
CASSINKALSEAFF
TGTGCCAGCAGCATAAATAAAGCCCTCTCTGAAGCTTTCTTT
>TRBV10-2|TRBJ1-1|-|-
CASTRGGTEAFF
TGCGCCAGCACGCGAGGAGGCACTGAAGCTTTCTTT
>TRBV29-1|TRBJ2-1|TRBD1|-
CSVEGTGELLGGNEQFF
TGCAGCGTTGAAGGGACAGGGGAGCTTTTAGGTGGCAATGAGCAGTTCTTC
>TRBV9|TRBJ1-4|-|-
CASSVGQVAVEKLFF
TGTGCCAGCAGCGTAGGACAGGTTGCGGTTGAAAAACTGTTTTTT
>TRBV27|TRBJ1-1|-|-
CASRLRSGSLNTEAFF
TGTGCCAGCAGACTAAGATCGGGGAGTTTGAACACTGAAGCTTTCTTT
>TRBV5-4|TRBJ2-7|-|-
CASSQTRGEQYF
TGTGCCAGCAGCCAAACTAGAGGCGAGCAGTACTTC
>TRBV19|TRBJ1-5|-|-
CASSMNRDNQPQHF
TGTGCCAGTAGTATGAACAGGGACAATCAGCCCCAGCATTTT
>TRBV12-3/TRBV12-4|TRBJ1-6|TRBD1|-
CASSLDRESPLHF
TGTGCCAGCAGCCTCGACAGGGAATCACCCCTCCACTTT
>TRBV6-5|TRBJ1-2|TRBD1|-
CASRLDRAAYGYTF
TGTGCCAGCAGATTGGACAGGGCAGCCTATGGCTACACCTTC
>TRBV3-1/TRBV3-2|TRBJ1-3|-|-
CASSPEEGGNTIYF
TGTGCCAGCAGCCCCGAGGAAGGAGGAAACACCATATATTTT
>TRBV7-8|TRBJ1-1|TRBD1|-
CASSIGTGLNLNTEAFF
TGTGCCAGCAGCATAGGGACAGGACTCAATCTGAACACTGAAGCTTTCTTT
>TRBV7-6|TRBJ1-2|TRBD1|-
CASSLAGTEYYGYTF
TGTGCCAGCAGCTTAGCGGGGACAGAGTACTATGGCTACACCTTC
>TRBV6-2/TRBV6-3|TRBJ2-7|TRBD2|-
CASSFGSGRTYEQYF
TGTGCCAGCAGTTTCGGTAGCGGGAGGACCTACGAGCAGTACTTC
>TRBV6-6|TRBJ2-7|-|-
CASSYQPGGEQYF
TGTGCCAGCAGTTACCAGCCCGGGGGCGAGCAGTACTTC
>TRBV18|TRBJ2-3|TRBD1|once
CASSPSGQGAYTQYF
TGTGCCAGCTCACCATCGGGACAGGGGGCATATACGCAGTATTTT
>TRBV6-2/TRBV6-3|TRBJ2-5|TRBD2|-
CASSHGTSGGRPQYF
TGTGCCAGCAGTCACGGGACTAGCGGGGGCCGCCCCCAGTACTTC
>TRBV18|TRBJ1-1|-|-
CASSPPLTGHMNTEAFF
TGTGCCAGCTCACCACCTCTAACAGGGCATATGAACACTGAAGCTTTCTTT
>TRBV7-9|TRBJ1-2|TRBD1|-
CASSKDRDGYTF
TGTGCCAGCAGCAAGGACAGGGATGGCTACACCTTC